The 20 T cell receptor beta chains below come from one sample, sequenced in a study of T cells in localized non-small cell lung cancer. Using immunoSEQ multiplex PCR, the repertoire was profiled, and TCRdb retains in-frame clones only, with some absent. The table has some 22,000 clones, roughly 87% seen once; the top ten hold over 25%. Sequenced material: peripheral blood, taken before any cancer treatment. The receptors stem from a male donor at least 60 years old with stage I squamous cell lung carcinoma.

The rearrangement joins TRBV5-1 to TRBJ1-5; a weak D match, TRBD1 (5 bases). Trimming removed 8 bases from V and 0 bases from J, with 12 bases in between. The germline CDR1 and CDR2 sequences are SGHRS and YFSETQ. This CDR3 comprises 14 residues. This chain's CDR3 is CASPDRTSNQPQHF. The CDR3 nucleotides read TGCGCCAGTCCAGACAGAACTAGCAATCAGCCCCAGCATTTT.

This clone was found a few times. The chain employs TRBV2 and TRBJ1-2; TRBD1 is a possible D gene (5 bases). Per the germline V gene, CDR1 is SNHLY and CDR2 is FYNNEI. This CDR3 is 14 amino acids long. V was trimmed by 6 bases and J by 4 bases, leaving 15 bases between them. In DNA, the CDR3 is TGTGCCAGCAGGGAAACCCGGACAACCTATGGCTACACCTTC. Its protein is CASRETRTTYGYTF.

In nucleotides, the CDR3 is TGTGCCAGCAGTGTTTCGGGACAGTCCATAGGAGGAGGAGTCCAGTACTTC. Translated: CASSVSGQSIGGGVQYF. V usage is TRBV2 and J usage is TRBJ2-5, with 7 bases that match TRBD1. Germline V CDR1 and CDR2: SNHLY, FYNNEI. V gave up 4 bases and J gave up 10 bases; unmatched junction bases: 21. The CDR3 has 17 amino acids.

The chain carries TRBV13 and TRBJ2-3, with TRBD2 matching 8 bases. Germline V gene data show CDR1 as PRHDT and CDR2 as FYEKMQ (reference sequence). Unmatched junction bases numbered 10, after V lost 4 bases and J lost 4 bases. This CDR3 has 16 amino acids. For the CDR3, the DNA is TGTGCCAGCAGCTCAAACGGACTAGCTGTCTCAGATACGCAGTATTTT. Its translation: CASSSNGLAVSDTQYF.

V is TRBV5-4 and J is TRBJ2-3; a weak D match, TRBD1 (5 bases). Looked up from germline, CDR1 is SGHNT and CDR2 is YYREEE (reference sequence). The CDR3 covers 15 residues. The V gene lost 5 bases and the J gene lost 1 base, with 14 bases spanning the gap. CDR3 DNA sequence: TGTGCCAGCAGTCCCCTAAAAGGGGGCACAGATACGCAGTATTTT. This translates into CASSPLKGGTDTQYF.

V gene TRBV10-2 combines with J gene TRBJ1-6, with D uncertain. Trimming shortened V by 4 bases and J by 5 bases, and 15 bases separated the two germline ends. Germline V gene lookup returns CDR1 WSHSY and CDR2 SAAADI. The CDR3 is 16 residues long. The CDR3 sequence: CASSAPRASHNSPLHF. As DNA, the CDR3 is TGCGCCAGCAGTGCACCCCGGGCCTCTCATAATTCACCCCTCCACTTT.

This chain uses TRBV6-5 with TRBJ1-2; possible D gene TRBD1, 5 bases. Trimming took off 8 bases at V and 4 bases at J, with 8 bases between the two ends. There are 11 residues in the CDR3. Germline assignment: CDR1 MNHEY and CDR2 SVGAGI. CDR3 sequence: CASGAFYGYTF. CDR3 DNA: TGTGCCAGCGGGGCGTTCTATGGCTACACCTTC.

The gene calls are TRBV7-9 and TRBJ2-1; 8 bases are shared with TRBD2. Germline V gene sequence: CDR1 SEHNR, CDR2 FQNEAQ (reference sequence). The ends lost 2 bases at V and 12 bases at J; junction bases unmatched: 3. This CDR3 spans 12 amino acids. CDR3 in amino acids: CASSLQREWQFF. The CDR3, as DNA: TGTGCCAGCAGCTTACAGCGGGAGTGGCAGTTCTTC.

The genes are TRBV7-2 and TRBJ1-1; possible D gene TRBD1, 5 bases. The CDR3 is 16 residues long. Per germline, CDR1 SGHTA and CDR2 FQGNSA. The V end lost 4 bases, the J end lost 0 bases, and 15 bases lay between the germline ends. The CDR3 nucleotides are TGTGCCAGCAGCTCCCTCCCTGGGGGGATGAACACTGAAGCTTTCTTT. It translates to CASSSLPGGMNTEAFF.

This clone was observed a handful of times. The chain employs TRBV6-5 and TRBJ2-7; D is possibly TRBD1 or TRBD2 (5 bases each). This CDR3 is built from 14 residues. CDR1 and CDR2 from the germline V gene are MNHEY and SVGAGI. Trimming removed 6 bases from V and 2 bases from J, with 14 bases in between. The CDR3 protein is CASSSGTGTYEQYF. As DNA, the CDR3 is TGTGCCAGCAGCTCCGGGACGGGGACCTACGAGCAGTACTTC.

This chain joins TRBV6-4 and TRBJ2-1; TRBD1 agrees at 9 bases. Germline V gene data show CDR1 as MRHNA and CDR2 as SNTAGT. The CDR3 sequence is 15 residues long. The V segment lost 4 bases and the J segment 3 bases; nucleotides outside the gene matches: 4. This chain's CDR3 is CASSATGGGYNEQFF. In DNA, the CDR3 is TGTGCCAGCAGTGCTACAGGGGGCGGCTACAATGAGCAGTTCTTC.

This chain joins TRBV5-1 and TRBJ2-2; 9 bases match TRBD1. Germline trimming cut 3 bases from V and 8 bases from J; bases unmatched to any gene: 14. This CDR3 is 17 amino acids long. The germline V gene has CDR1 SGHRS and CDR2 YFSETQ. The CDR3 DNA is TGCGCCAGCAGCTACCTACCGGGACAGGGCGGCTCGGGGGAGCTGTTTTTT. Protein: CASSYLPGQGGSGELFF.

The J gene is TRBJ1-2, the V gene TRBV7-8; 7 nucleotides match TRBD1. Germline V gene data show CDR1 as SGHVS and CDR2 as FQNEAQ. The junction had 6 bases not matched to a gene; V was cut back by 10 bases and J by 1 base. The CDR3 length is 13 residues. The CDR3 DNA reads TGTGCCACCGGGGGACAGCGTAACTATGGCTACACCTTC. Its protein is CATGGQRNYGYTF.

Regarding this clone: The germline gene is not matched at one end of the junction; a read error may be the cause. The chain recombines TRBV7-7 with TRBJ2-5; 12 nucleotides agree with TRBD1. Germline CDR1 is SSHAT and CDR2 is FNYEAQ (reference sequence). The CDR3 has 15 amino acids. CDR3 loop: CASSQGQGARETQYF. The CDR3 DNA sequence: TGTGCTAGCAGTCAGGGACAGGGGGCAAGAGAGACCCAGTACTTC. Full variable domain (outside the CDR3, taken from reference TRBV7-7 and TRBJ2-5): GAGVSQSPRYKVTKRGQDVTLRCDPISSHATLYWYQQALGQGPEFLTYFNYEAQPDKSGLPSDRFSAERPEGSISTLTIQRTEQRDSAMYRCASSQGQGARETQYFGPGTRLLVL.

V gene TRBV7-2 combines with J gene TRBJ2-5, with TRBD2 identical over 7 bases. The ends lost 1 base at V and 4 bases at J; junction bases unmatched: 9. Germline assignment: CDR1 SGHTA and CDR2 FQGNSA. The CDR3 consists of 16 residues. CDR3 loop: CASSLGPGGGGETQYF. The CDR3 coding sequence is TGTGCCAGCAGCTTAGGTCCGGGAGGAGGTGGAGAGACCCAGTACTTC. Filled out from reference TRBV7-2 and TRBJ2-5, the complete variable domain reads GAGVSQSPSNKVTEKGKDVELRCDPISGHTALYWYRQSLGQGLEFLIYFQGNSAPDKSGLPSDRFSAERTGGSVSTLTIQRTQQEDSAVYLCASSLGPGGGGETQYFGPGTRLLVL.

This chain links TRBV5-1 with TRBJ2-1, with 8 bases matching TRBD2. The CDR3 consists of 15 residues. V dropped 3 bases and J dropped 4; count of bases not matched to a gene: 6. CDR1 is SGHRS and CDR2 is YFSETQ in the germline V gene. CDR3 protein: CASSSGGALYNEQFF. CDR3 nucleotide sequence: TGCGCCAGCAGCTCCGGGGGGGCCTTGTACAATGAGCAGTTCTTC.

The J gene is TRBJ1-2, the V gene TRBV6-5; no clear D. V was pared by 6 bases and J by 4 bases, with 9 bases between. The CDR3 has 12 amino acids. The germline CDR1 and CDR2 sequences are MNHEY and SVGAGI. CDR3 in DNA: TGTGCCAGCAGCTCGGACGTCTATGGCTACACCTTC. Protein: CASSSDVYGYTF.

The chain uses TRBV2 and TRBJ2-7; 11 positions match TRBD2. The V gene end was trimmed by 2 bases and the J gene end by 5 bases; junction bases not matched to a gene: 5. The germline V gene has CDR1 SNHLY and CDR2 FYNNEI. The CDR3 is 15 residues long. CDR3 DNA: TGTGCCAGCAGTGAATTGACTAGCGGGATCGACGAGCAGTACTTC. This gives the protein CASSELTSGIDEQYF.

As DNA, the CDR3 is TGCGCCAGCAGCCCGACTGGGGGCGCGGGGAATGGCTACACCTTC. Its protein product is CASSPTGGAGNGYTF. J is TRBJ1-2 and V is TRBV5-1, with a possible D match to TRBD1 (6 bases). Trimming removed 4 bases at V and 6 bases at J, with 19 bases between. CDR3 size: 15 residues. Germline CDR1 and CDR2: SGHRS and YFSETQ.

The chain links TRBV2 to TRBJ2-1, with 7 bases matching TRBD1. Trimming at V came to 4 bases and at J to 6 bases, leaving 6 bases not matched to a gene. The CDR3 is made up of 14 amino acids. The germline gives CDR1 SNHLY, CDR2 FYNNEI. The CDR3 loop is CASSARQGLNEQFF. The CDR3 DNA sequence: TGTGCCAGCAGTGCCCGACAGGGCCTCAATGAGCAGTTCTTC. Combining the CDR3 with reference TRBV2 and TRBJ2-1 gives the whole variable domain EPEVTQTPSHQVTQMGQEVILRCVPISNHLYFYWYRQILGQKVEFLVSFYNNEISEKSEIFDDQFSVERPDGSNFTLKIRSTKLEDSAMYFCASSARQGLNEQFFGPGTRLTVL.